This is a list of T cell receptor beta chains from one sample in a study of shared clonotypes between healthy human individuals. TCRdb keeps only in-frame clones here, not all; method: immunoSEQ multiplex PCR. The sample yields roughly 2,300,000 clones, about 90% seen once. Sample: naive CD4+ T cells from PBMCs. Receptor source: a man in his late teens or twenties in good health. Some clones in this sample may be carry-over from other donors' samples. Each CDR3 is given without its conserved first and last residue. Fields, in order: J gene, CDR3 length, clone size, V gene, CDR3 protein. Size is omitted from some rows. Given values are once, few, many or a class for expanded clones.

TRBJ1-6,12,NA,TRBV18,ASSPPSAVQALH
TRBJ1-2,13,NA,TRBV9,ASSVDPGAFYGYT
TRBJ2-7,13,NA,TRBV6-1,ASSEGRASSGEQY
TRBJ2-3,13,NA,TRBV6-6,ASTGTGGYADTQY
TRBJ2-1,13,NA,TRBV28,ASSSPTSEDNEQF
TRBJ2-2,13,NA,TRBV5-1,ASSSTGGNTGELF
TRBJ2-1,14,NA,TRBV30,AWNGGRSALGDEQF
TRBJ2-2,11,NA,TRBV9,ASSVNSLGELF
TRBJ1-1,12,once,TRBV12-5,ASQGHRGHTEAF
TRBJ2-3,13,NA,TRBV30,ARRGATGFTDTQY
TRBJ2-7,13,once,TRBV29-1,SVAGDRARYGEQY
TRBJ2-2,14,NA,TRBV18,ASSPYERPNTGELF
TRBJ2-2,11,NA,TRBV11-2,ASSPRGAGELF
TRBJ2-2,12,once,TRBV5-4,ASSLGFGTGELF
TRBJ2-7,14,NA,TRBV5-6,ASSLAGQISPYEQY
TRBJ1-1,12,NA,TRBV19,ASSQFDRSTEAF
TRBJ1-2,11,NA,TRBV6-5,ASSATGRYGYT
TRBJ1-2,14,NA,TRBV6-1,ASSVSMGRQGGGYT
TRBJ1-2,11,few,TRBV6-6,ASSYGTDYGYT
TRBJ2-7,11,NA,TRBV6-1,ASSEATAYEQY
TRBJ2-3,12,NA,TRBV7-8,ASRPGTGRDTQY
TRBJ2-7,14,NA,TRBV11-2,ASSLNLAIASYEQY
TRBJ2-5,14,NA,TRBV9,ASSRGGGTSQETQY
TRBJ2-5,14,NA,TRBV18,ASSPIVTSGRETQY
TRBJ1-5,19,NA,TRBV12-2,ASRLEVFVRGRAWDSLPQH
TRBJ2-2,13,NA,TRBV5-1,ASSLRQGDTGELF
TRBJ2-1,14,NA,TRBV5-6,ASSPGLDRSYNEQF
TRBJ2-3,14,NA,TRBV27,ASSLSLAGGQDTQY
TRBJ1-5,15,NA,TRBV7-2,ASSPQTGPYSNQPQH
TRBJ1-6,12,NA,TRBV9,ASSPGGTNSPLH
TRBJ2-7,12,NA,TRBV25-1,ASSESDNPYEQY
TRBJ1-3,15,NA,TRBV5-1,ASSLVSGTGGRNTIY
TRBJ2-7,8,NA,TRBV20-1,SASYYEQY
TRBJ2-2,13,NA,TRBV27,ASSWASGRPGELF
TRBJ2-3,13,NA,TRBV5-1,ASSLAVGESDTQY
TRBJ1-1,12,once,TRBV4-3,ASSQVGGGTEAF
TRBJ2-5,12,NA,TRBV7-2,ASSLVSGQETQY
TRBJ1-2,11,NA,TRBV7-2,ASSPPGGGGYT
TRBJ2-7,12,NA,TRBV5-3,ARSLTPQRYEQY
TRBJ2-3,12,NA,TRBV5-1,ASSFRQVPDTQY
TRBJ2-2,12,NA,TRBV7-3,ASSLTINTGELF
TRBJ1-3,11,NA,TRBV6-1,ASGLISGNTIY
TRBJ2-3,12,NA,TRBV18,ASSPPGSSDTQY
TRBJ2-5,12,NA,TRBV7-2,ASSLVVGEETQY
TRBJ1-6,13,NA,TRBV30,AWSAGGAGNSPLH
TRBJ1-3,12,NA,TRBV7-2,ASSLSGAGNTIY
TRBJ2-2,13,NA,TRBV6-5,ASRDRRADTGELF